This T cell receptor (beta chain) was identified in a study of blood T cell repertoires in COVID-19. Study-wide background: Spain, Italy and the United States supplied samples that represented acute and convalescent COVID-19.

Sequencing used immunoSEQ multiplex PCR; TCRdb keeps in-frame clones, though not all of them. The repertoire holds around 190,000 clones, with 80% to 90% as singletons. V gave up 0 bases and J gave up 2 bases, with 10 bases separating them. The length of the CDR3 is 15 residues. Germline V gene data show CDR1 as MGHRA and CDR2 as YSYEKL. The rearrangement links TRBV4-1 to TRBJ1-1; no reliable D call. The sequence was collected from a middle-aged man with active or convalescent COVID-19. Sequencing was performed on peripheral blood. CDR3: CASSQDSRHNTEAFF. The CDR3 DNA sequence: TGCGCCAGCAGCCAAGATAGTAGACACAACACTGAAGCTTTCTTT.